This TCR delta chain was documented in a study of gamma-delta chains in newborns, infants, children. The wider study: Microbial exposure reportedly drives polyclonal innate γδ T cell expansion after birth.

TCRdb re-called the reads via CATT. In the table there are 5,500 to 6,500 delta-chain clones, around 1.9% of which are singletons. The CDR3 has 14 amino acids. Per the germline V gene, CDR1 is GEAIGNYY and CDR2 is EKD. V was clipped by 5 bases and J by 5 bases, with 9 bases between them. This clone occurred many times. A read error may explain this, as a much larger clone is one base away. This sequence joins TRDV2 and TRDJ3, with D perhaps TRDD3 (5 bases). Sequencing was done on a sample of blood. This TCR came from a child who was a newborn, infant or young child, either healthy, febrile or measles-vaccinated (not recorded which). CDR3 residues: CACGVLGDTRQMFF. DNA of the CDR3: TGTGCCTGTGGCGTACTGGGGGACACCCGACAGATGTTTTTC.